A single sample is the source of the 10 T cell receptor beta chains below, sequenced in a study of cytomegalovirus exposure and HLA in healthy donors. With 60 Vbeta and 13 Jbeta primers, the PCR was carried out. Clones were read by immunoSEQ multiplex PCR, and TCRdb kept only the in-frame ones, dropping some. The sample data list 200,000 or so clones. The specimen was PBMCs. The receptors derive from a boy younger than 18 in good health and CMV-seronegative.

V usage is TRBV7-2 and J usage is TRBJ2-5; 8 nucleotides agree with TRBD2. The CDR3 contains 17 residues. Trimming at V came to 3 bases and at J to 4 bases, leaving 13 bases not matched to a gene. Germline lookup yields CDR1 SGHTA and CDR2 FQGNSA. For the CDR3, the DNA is TGTGCCAGCAGCTTGGGGGCACGAGCGGGGGTGGGAGAGACCCAGTACTTC. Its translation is CASSLGARAGVGETQYF.

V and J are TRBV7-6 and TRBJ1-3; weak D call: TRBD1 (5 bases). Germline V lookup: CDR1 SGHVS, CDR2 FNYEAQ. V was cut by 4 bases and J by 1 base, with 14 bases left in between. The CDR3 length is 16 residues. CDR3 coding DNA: TGTGCCAGCAGCTCAAAAAGGGGTGTTTCTGGAAACACCATATATTTT. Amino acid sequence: CASSSKRGVSGNTIYF.

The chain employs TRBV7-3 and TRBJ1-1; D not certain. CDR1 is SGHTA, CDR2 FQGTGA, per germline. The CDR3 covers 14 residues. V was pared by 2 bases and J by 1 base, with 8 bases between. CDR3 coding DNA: TGTGCCAGCAGCTTAGCCCACAAGAACACTGAAGCTTTCTTT. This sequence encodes CASSLAHKNTEAFF.

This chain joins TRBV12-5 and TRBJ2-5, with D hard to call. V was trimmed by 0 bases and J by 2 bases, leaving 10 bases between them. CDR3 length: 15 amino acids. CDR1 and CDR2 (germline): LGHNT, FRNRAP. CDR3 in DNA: TGTGCTAGTGGTTTGGTACATGTGAGGCAAGAGACCCAGTACTTC. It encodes CASGLVHVRQETQYF.

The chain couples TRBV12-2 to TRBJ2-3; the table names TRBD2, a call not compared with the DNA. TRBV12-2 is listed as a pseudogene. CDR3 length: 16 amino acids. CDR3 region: CASRLATASGTDTQYF. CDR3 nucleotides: TGTGCAAGTCGCTTAGCGACGGCTAGCGGGACAGATACGCAGTATTTT.

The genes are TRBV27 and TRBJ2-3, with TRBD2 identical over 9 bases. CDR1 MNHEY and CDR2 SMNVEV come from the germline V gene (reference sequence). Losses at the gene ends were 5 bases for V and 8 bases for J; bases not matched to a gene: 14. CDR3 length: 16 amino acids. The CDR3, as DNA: TGTGCCAGCAGTCCACCGGGCACCGGACTAGCGAGTACGCAGTATTTT. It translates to CASSPPGTGLASTQYF.

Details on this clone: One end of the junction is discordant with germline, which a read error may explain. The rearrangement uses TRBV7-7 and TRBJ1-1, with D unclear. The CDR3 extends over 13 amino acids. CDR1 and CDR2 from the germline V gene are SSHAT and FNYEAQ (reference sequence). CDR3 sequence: CASSFTRNTEAFF. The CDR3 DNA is TGTGCTAGCAGCTTCACTCGGAACACTGAAGCTTTCTTT. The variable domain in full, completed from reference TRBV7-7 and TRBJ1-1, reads GAGVSQSPRYKVTKRGQDVTLRCDPISSHATLYWYQQALGQGPEFLTYFNYEAQPDKSGLPSDRFSAERPEGSISTLTIQRTEQRDSAMYRCASSFTRNTEAFFGQGTRLTVV.

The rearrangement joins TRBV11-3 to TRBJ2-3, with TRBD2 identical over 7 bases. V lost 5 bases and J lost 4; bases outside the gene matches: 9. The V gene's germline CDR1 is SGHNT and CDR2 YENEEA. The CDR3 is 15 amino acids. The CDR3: CASSPRGVGADTQYF. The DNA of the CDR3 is TGTGCCAGCAGCCCTCGGGGGGTTGGTGCAGATACGCAGTATTTT. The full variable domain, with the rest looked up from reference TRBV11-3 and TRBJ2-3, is EAGVVQSPRYKIIEKKQPVAFWCNPISGHNTLYWYLQNLGQGPELLIRYENEEAVDDSQLPKDRFSAERLKGVDSTLKIQPAELGDSAVYLCASSPRGVGADTQYFGPGTRLTVL.

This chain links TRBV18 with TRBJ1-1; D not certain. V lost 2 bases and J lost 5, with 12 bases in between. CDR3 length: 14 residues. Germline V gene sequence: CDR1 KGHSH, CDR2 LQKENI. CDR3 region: CASSPFEGATEAFF. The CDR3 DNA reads TGTGCCAGCTCACCATTTGAGGGTGCTACTGAAGCTTTCTTT.

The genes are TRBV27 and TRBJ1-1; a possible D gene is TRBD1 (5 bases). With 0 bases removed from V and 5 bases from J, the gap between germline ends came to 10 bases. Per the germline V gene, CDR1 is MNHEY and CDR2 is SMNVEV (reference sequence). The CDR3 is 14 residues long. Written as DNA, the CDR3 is TGTGCCAGCAGTTTATCGGGGGGGAGGACTGAAGCTTTCTTT. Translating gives CASSLSGGRTEAFF.